The 14 T cell receptor beta chains given below trace back to one sample, sequenced in a study of shared clonotypes between healthy human individuals. TCRdb keeps only in-frame clones here, not all; method: immunoSEQ multiplex PCR. The sample lists 2 million to 2.5 million clones; 85% to 95% were seen once. The sequenced sample was naive CD4+ T cells from PBMCs. Subset indicated: CD45RA+ positively selected. Receptors were obtained from a man aged 18 to 29 in good health. Some clones in this sample may be carry-over from other donors' samples.

This clone was counted a single time. V and J are TRBV4-2 and TRBJ2-1; 9 bases are a match to TRBD2. This CDR3 is 16 amino acids long. Germline CDR1 LGHNA, CDR2 YNFKEQ. The junction had 5 bases not matched to a gene; V was cut back by 4 bases and J by 1 base. CDR3 loop: CASSRQRGVSYNEQFF. The CDR3 nucleotides are TGTGCCAGCAGCCGCCAGCGGGGGGTTTCCTACAATGAGCAGTTCTTC.

Comment on this clone: This CDR3 is also generated by other DNA sequences in the sample. The chain employs TRBV10-3 and TRBJ2-7; TRBD1 matches 10 bases. The CDR3 has 14 residues. Germline V gene data show CDR1 as ENHRY and CDR2 as SYGVKD. Losses at the gene ends were 6 bases for V and 4 bases for J; bases not matched to a gene: 6. As DNA, the CDR3 is TGTGCCATCAGCGATAGACAGGGGGCTTACGAGCAGTACTTC. It is translated as CAISDRQGAYEQYF.

The J gene is TRBJ2-1, the V gene TRBV14; 12 nucleotides agree with TRBD2. The CDR3 sequence is 19 residues long. After removal of 0 bases from V and 4 bases from J, the junction contained 10 bases not matched to a gene. Germline CDR1 and CDR2: SGHDN and FVKESK. The CDR3 nucleotides read TGTGCCAGCAGCCAAGATTTTAGGACTAGCGGGAAAGTTTACAATGAGCAGTTCTTC. This translates into CASSQDFRTSGKVYNEQFF.

Notes on this clone: This sample also contains other DNA sequences that code for the same CDR3. The genes are TRBV28 and TRBJ2-7; 7 nucleotides align to TRBD2. The V segment lost 3 bases and the J segment 1 base; nucleotides outside the gene matches: 6. Germline V gives CDR1 MDHEN, CDR2 SYDVKM. CDR3 length: 15 residues. CDR3 nucleotides: TGTGCCAGCAGTTTCGGGGGGAGTAGGTCCTACGAGCAGTACTTC. This sequence encodes CASSFGGSRSYEQYF.

To note about this clone: The sample contains more than one DNA sequence encoding this CDR3. This chain connects TRBV5-1 to TRBJ2-2, with 7 positions matching TRBD2. Trimming at V came to 4 bases and at J to 0 bases, leaving 3 bases not matched to a gene. The CDR3 has 15 residues. Germline V gives CDR1 SGHRS, CDR2 YFSETQ. CDR3 bases: TGCGCCAGCAGCCTCGGACTAGCGAACACCGGGGAGCTGTTTTTT. Its protein is CASSLGLANTGELFF.

This clone was detected once. Other nucleotide sequences in the sample specify the same CDR3. The genes are TRBV18 and TRBJ1-5; D is unresolved. This CDR3 spans 13 amino acids. Trimming shortened V by 3 bases and J by 5 bases, and 8 bases separated the two germline ends. CDR1 and CDR2 from the germline V gene are KGHSH and LQKENI. DNA of the CDR3: TGTGCCAGCTCACCCGAGGGAGATCAGCCCCAGCATTTT. Translating gives CASSPEGDQPQHF.

In this sample, this clone turned up once. V and J are TRBV13 and TRBJ1-5, with no clear D. Germline lookup yields CDR1 PRHDT and CDR2 FYEKMQ (reference sequence). The CDR3 length is 12 residues. V was pared by 0 bases and J by 4 bases, with 1 base between. This CDR3 reads CASSLGNQPQHF. In DNA form, the CDR3 reads TGTGCCAGCAGCTTAGGAAATCAGCCCCAGCATTTT.

This rearrangement joins TRBV4-3 to TRBJ2-5; the D gene is possibly TRBD1 (6 bases). CDR3 length equals 13 residues. Per the germline V gene, CDR1 is LGHNA and CDR2 is YSLEER. Trimming pared 1 base from V and 11 bases from J, leaving 14 bases between. CDR3 region: CASSQGNRALQYF. The CDR3 nucleotides read TGCGCCAGCAGCCAAGGTAACAGGGCCCTTCAGTACTTC.

The gene calls are TRBV2 and TRBJ1-2, with D maybe TRBD1 (5 bases). This CDR3 spans 14 amino acids. V gave up 6 bases and J gave up 4 bases, with 15 bases separating them. CDR1 and CDR2 (germline): SNHLY, FYNNEI. The CDR3 nucleotides are TGTGCCAGCAGAGATGGCAGGGCGAGCTATGGCTACACCTTC. This encodes CASRDGRASYGYTF.

The rearrangement uses TRBV11-3 and TRBJ2-7; 7 positions match TRBD1. The CDR3 contains 13 residues. Germline values: CDR1 SGHNT, CDR2 YENEEA. J gave up 3 bases and V 5 bases, and 4 bases lay outside the gene matches. CDR3 protein: CASSRQGIYEQYF. The CDR3, as DNA: TGTGCCAGCAGCCGACAGGGAATCTACGAGCAGTACTTC.

This clone has only one observation. The rearrangement links TRBV9 to TRBJ2-3; 8 bases are shared with TRBD1. CDR1 is SGDLS, CDR2 YYNGEE, per germline. J lost 5 bases, V lost 4 bases, and 12 bases had no gene match. CDR3 length equals 16 residues. DNA of the CDR3: TGTGCCAGCAGCCTGATGGACAGGGCAAGGGGAGATACGCAGTATTTT. This translates into CASSLMDRARGDTQYF.

The chain couples TRBV5-4 to TRBJ1-5; 7 bases match TRBD1. The V segment lost 3 bases and the J segment 9 bases; nucleotides outside the gene matches: 6. This CDR3 is built from 13 residues. The V gene's germline CDR1 is SGHNT and CDR2 YYREEE (reference sequence). The CDR3 sequence: CASSSGGLGPQHF. DNA for the CDR3: TGTGCCAGCAGCTCAGGGGGGCTTGGGCCCCAGCATTTT. Together with reference TRBV5-4 and TRBJ1-5, the CDR3 gives the full variable domain: ETGVTQSPTHLIKTRGQQVTLRCSSQSGHNTVSWYQQALGQGPQFIFQYYREEENGRGNFPPRFSGLQFPNYSSELNVNALELDDSALYLCASSSGGLGPQHFGDGTRLSIL.

The chain carries TRBV6-5 and TRBJ2-5; 7 positions agree with TRBD2. From germline, CDR1 is MNHEY and CDR2 SVGAGI. The CDR3 contains 14 residues. J was trimmed by 2 bases and V by 10 bases; bases with no gene match: 10. The CDR3 nucleotides read TGTGCCACCTCATGGGGGGGTAGACAAGAGACCCAGTACTTC. Protein product: CATSWGGRQETQYF.

The count of this clone is one. The V and J genes are TRBV7-2 and TRBJ2-3; no clear D. Germline loops: CDR1 SGHTA, CDR2 FQGNSA. The V end lost 1 base, the J end lost 0 bases, and 5 bases lay between the germline ends. The CDR3 extends over 14 amino acids. CDR3 region: CASSLVVSTDTQYF. In nucleotides, the CDR3 is TGTGCCAGCAGCTTAGTAGTTAGCACAGATACGCAGTATTTT.